This T cell receptor (beta chain) is from a study of T cells in Graves' hyperthyroidism and ophthalmopathy (dated by TCRdb to between 2018 and 2021). Turning to the overall study: Peripheral blood was sampled at the time of initial diagnosis, prior to any treatment. In roughly six Graves' hyperthyroidism patients, the study also compared T-cell repertoires from thyroid tissue with T-cell repertoires from blood. TCR V-J signatures able to tell the groups apart were searched for in a discovery cohort of more than 90 patients, of whom around 43 had Graves' ophthalmopathy and around 56 had stable Graves' hyperthyroidism. An independent validation cohort of 18 to 20 hyperthyroidism patients and approximately 15 patients who later progressed to ophthalmopathy tested prospective prediction of ophthalmopathy. TCR Vbeta CDR3 sequencing of roughly 140 peripheral blood samples (under 45 ophthalmopathy, under 80 hyperthyroidism and around 17 progressor patients) is reported in the paper. The 100 discovery patients were randomly split 7:3 into training and test sets. After sampling, hyperthyroidism patients received methimazole starting at 30 mg daily, and ophthalmopathy patients received high-dose intravenous methylprednisolone. What the work shows at the level of the full study, not this receptor alone: During validation, the model predicted progression to ophthalmopathy a median of around 6 months ahead of onset, with almost 71% sensitivity and around 72% specificity. A 13 V-J signature model separated ophthalmopathy from stable hyperthyroidism, with 87.88% sensitivity and 81.08% specificity in cross-validation and 80%/75% in testing. Most expanded thyroid clonotypes (frequency above 0.001) were also detected in blood, a finding suggesting that blood repertoires may reflect thyroid immune responses. Sample size was not statistically predetermined, and investigators were not blinded to group allocation.

As regards this clonotype: Its specific antigen is unknown. Per-base quality was not reported, and no clone a single base away is much larger than it.

Amplification of TCR beta CDR3 regions was carried out from RNA transcripts. The first round of RT-PCR for the TCR CDR3 was performed with the HTBI primer set and the Qiagen OneStep RT-PCR kit. A second multiplex PCR round built the libraries, followed by size selection and purification. Sequencing of the libraries was done on an Illumina HiSeq2000 using paired-end 100 bp reads. Per the source publication's procedure: SOAPnuke was used to process the raw data, removing reads that contained adapters or uncalled bases, had a mean Phred below 15, or lacked an exact match to the constant primer or identifier. COPE v1.2.5 was used to merge high-quality paired reads, and clonotypes were defined as unique nucleotide sequences. Clonotypes were aligned to IMGT TRBV, TRBD and TRBJ reference segments using MiTCR v1.1. The analysis included only V-J combinations with a frequency above 0.0001, which together covered 98% to 99.2% of the repertoires. A TCS score was defined as the ratio between F50 (clonal expansion) and ExV (chaos), using BLOSUM62-based TCRdist between CDR3 peptides within each V-J. Welch's t-statistics and random forest reduced some 510 V-J features to roughly 13, which were used in a naive Bayes classifier (R e1071). Through fastp at Q25 and MiXCR, TCRdb rebuilt clones from the public reads, retaining in-frame beta chains. Identical CDR3 protein sequences are pooled into one entry, listed with their most common genes and DNA. For this entry, the V and J calls and clone size follow TCRdb and not the study's own pipeline. This sample comprises approximately 720,000 distinct CDR3 sequences, 18% of them detected only once. 16% of the sample goes to the ten largest clones.

Its CDR3 holds 13 amino acids, cysteine through phenylalanine. Solely the CDR3 DNA is kept, with 39 bases framed from the first base. CDR1 and CDR2 are read off the germline V gene as SGHDN and FVKESK. V and J lose 1 base and 8 bases, and a span of 11 bases separates them. Hyperthyroidism patients were newly diagnosed, had a disease duration of under 2 months, and were aged 18 to 65 years. Any patient with an uncontrolled infection, another autoimmune disease, pregnancy or lactation was excluded. Diagnoses were based on clinical symptoms, serum thyroxine and TRAb, thyroid ultrasound and orbital computed tomography. Blood from progressor patients was drawn when they were first diagnosed with hyperthyroidism, before any ophthalmopathy symptoms appeared. PBMCs were isolated from 7.5 to 10 ml of fresh peripheral blood by Ficoll-Paque density gradient centrifugation. Patients classed as progressors first received a Graves' hyperthyroidism diagnosis and then went on to develop ophthalmopathy during follow-up. Total RNA was extracted with Trizol reagent, and quality was checked on an Agilent 2100 Bioanalyzer.

The clonotype comes from a woman aged 50 to 60 with Graves' hyperthyroidism that later progressed to Graves' ophthalmopathy. Sequencing used blood. This chain is built from TRBV14 and TRBJ1-2; the D gene identity is not certain. The CDR3 corresponds to CASSQVPTIGYTF. The sequenced DNA: TGTGCCAGCAGCCAAGTTCCGACCATAGGCTACACCTTC.